This entry lists 12 T cell receptor beta chains sequenced from one sample in a study of T cells in Graves' hyperthyroidism and ophthalmopathy. Amplified regions were TCR beta CDR3 sequences from RNA transcripts. An initial round of RT-PCR targeting the TCR CDR3 relied on the HTBI primer set. Using its own MiXCR run on the multiplex PCR reads, TCRdb lists one record per CDR3 protein. The data show fewer than 500,000 distinct CDR3 sequences, roughly 13% seen once. Sequenced material: blood. These receptors were taken from a man aged 30-40 years with Graves' hyperthyroidism that later progressed to Graves' ophthalmopathy.

The CDR3 DNA is TGTGCCAGCAGCTTAGTGACAGGAAACTCCTACGAGCAGTACTTC. Translation gives CASSLVTGNSYEQYF. The rearrangement uses TRBV7-8 and TRBJ2-7; D might be TRBD1 (6 bases). The CDR3 runs 15 residues. Germline lookup yields CDR1 SGHVS and CDR2 FQNEAQ. The V end was cut by 1 base, the J end by 0 bases, with 10 bases between.

A few counts support this clonotype. V is TRBV7-6 and J is TRBJ2-1; D uncertain. The CDR3 has 16 amino acids. CDR1 SGHVS and CDR2 FNYEAQ come from the germline V gene. Trimming took off 0 bases at V and 6 bases at J, with 15 bases between the two ends. The CDR3 nucleotides are TGTGCCAGCAGCTTAGCTTGGGGTCCGCTCTCCAATGAGCAGTTCTTC. Amino acid sequence: CASSLAWGPLSNEQFF.

This sequence joins TRBV7-9 and TRBJ2-1; D remains unclear. This CDR3 has 12 residues. With 10 bases removed from V and 6 bases from J, the gap between germline ends came to 13 bases. Looked up from germline, CDR1 is SEHNR and CDR2 is FQNEAQ (reference sequence). The CDR3 DNA is TGTGCCATAGCCCGCGATTTCAATGAGCAGTTCTTC. Protein product: CAIARDFNEQFF.

Written as DNA, the CDR3 is TGTGCCAGCAGCCAAGATACTCCGACTAGCCAGATATCGACCCAGTACTTC. Encoded protein: CASSQDTPTSQISTQYF. The chain has TRBV3-1 and TRBJ2-5, with 7 bases that match TRBD2. The CDR3 contains 17 residues. J gave up 7 bases and V 0 bases, and 14 bases lay outside the gene matches. Germline values: CDR1 LGHDT, CDR2 YNNKEL (reference sequence).

This clonotype appeared a few times. The genes are TRBV4-2 and TRBJ1-1, with D unresolved. The ends were cut back, 0 bases at V and 0 bases at J, with 8 bases in the middle. Germline lookup yields CDR1 LGHNA and CDR2 YNFKEQ. The CDR3 consists of 15 residues. CDR3 DNA: TGTGCCAGCAGCCAAGAGCGAGCACTGAACACTGAAGCTTTCTTT. It translates to CASSQERALNTEAFF.

This clonotype has a handful of counts. The rearrangement joins TRBV19 to TRBJ2-1; possible D gene TRBD1, 6 bases. The length of the CDR3 is 15 residues. V was cut by 5 bases and J by 6 bases, with 17 bases left in between. Germline loops: CDR1 LNHDA, CDR2 SQIVND (reference sequence). CDR3 in amino acids: CASSVSHRAANEQFF. As DNA, the CDR3 is TGTGCCAGTAGTGTCTCGCACAGGGCGGCCAATGAGCAGTTCTTC.

This clonotype has a count of ten or more. This chain uses TRBV7-2 with TRBJ1-4; no reliable D call. Germline V gives CDR1 SGHTA, CDR2 FQGNSA. Trimming stripped 5 bases from V and 3 bases from J, with 13 bases between. The CDR3 extends over 15 amino acids. This chain's CDR3 is CASSPRPRANEKLFF. CDR3 DNA: TGTGCCAGCAGCCCACGGCCACGGGCTAATGAAAAACTGTTTTTT.

This chain uses TRBV7-9 with TRBJ2-5; no clear D. The germline V gene encodes CDR1 SEHNR and CDR2 FQNEAQ (reference sequence). Trimming shortened V by 1 base and J by 4 bases, and 13 bases separated the two germline ends. The CDR3 runs 15 residues. CDR3 protein: CASSLDAFPRETQYF. CDR3 in DNA: TGTGCCAGCAGCTTAGATGCCTTTCCAAGAGAGACCCAGTACTTC.

This clonotype was seen ten or more times. The chain is built from TRBV28 and TRBJ2-7; the match to TRBD1 covers 9 bases. Trimming cost V 2 bases and J 4 bases; bases outside gene matches: 3. The CDR3 has 14 amino acids. Germline assignment: CDR1 MDHEN and CDR2 SYDVKM. As DNA, the CDR3 is TGTGCCAGCAGTTTAACAGGGGGCCCTTACGAGCAGTACTTC. It is translated as CASSLTGGPYEQYF.

This clonotype was seen ten or more times. J is TRBJ2-2 and V is TRBV5-1; perhaps TRBD1 as D (7 bases). Germline CDR1 reads SGHRS; CDR2 reads YFSETQ. The V gene lost 7 bases and the J gene lost 0 bases, with 10 bases spanning the gap. This CDR3 is 14 amino acids long. CDR3 DNA: TGCGCCAGCGGAGGGACAGCGAACACCGGGGAGCTGTTTTTT. It translates to CASGGTANTGELFF.

This clonotype occurred a few times. The chain is built from TRBV7-8 and TRBJ2-5, with D unclear. Germline CDR1 is SGHVS and CDR2 is FQNEAQ. Trimming stripped 1 base from V and 5 bases from J, with 11 bases between. The CDR3 extends over 14 amino acids. CDR3 in DNA: TGTGCCAGCAGCTTAGAAGGATTCGGGGAGACCCAGTACTTC. Its translation: CASSLEGFGETQYF.

This clonotype has a count of ten or more. The chain recombines TRBV29-1 with TRBJ1-1; D gene ambiguous. CDR3 length equals 11 residues. Germline CDR1 SQVTM, CDR2 ANQGSEA. The ends were cut back, 5 bases at V and 3 bases at J, with 7 bases in the middle. CDR3 DNA: TGCAGCGTTCTGGTTTACACTGAAGCTTTCTTT. Its protein product is CSVLVYTEAFF.